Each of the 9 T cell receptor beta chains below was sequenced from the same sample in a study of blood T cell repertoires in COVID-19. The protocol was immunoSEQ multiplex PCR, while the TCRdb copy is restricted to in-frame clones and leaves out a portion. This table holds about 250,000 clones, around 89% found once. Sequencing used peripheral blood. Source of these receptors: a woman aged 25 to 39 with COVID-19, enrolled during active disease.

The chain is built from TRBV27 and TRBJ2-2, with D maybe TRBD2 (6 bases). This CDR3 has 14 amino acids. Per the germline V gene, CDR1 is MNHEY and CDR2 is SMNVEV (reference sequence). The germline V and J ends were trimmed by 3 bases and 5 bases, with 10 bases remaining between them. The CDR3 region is CASSLGGVTGELFF. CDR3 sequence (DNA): TGTGCCAGCAGTTTGGGAGGTGTTACCGGGGAGCTGTTTTTT.

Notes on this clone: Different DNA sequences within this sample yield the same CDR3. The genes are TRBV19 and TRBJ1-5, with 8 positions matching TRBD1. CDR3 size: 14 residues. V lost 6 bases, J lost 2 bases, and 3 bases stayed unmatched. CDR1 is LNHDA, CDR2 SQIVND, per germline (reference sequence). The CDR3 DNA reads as TGTGCCAGTAGCGGACAGGGAGGCAATCAGCCCCAGCATTTT. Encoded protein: CASSGQGGNQPQHF.

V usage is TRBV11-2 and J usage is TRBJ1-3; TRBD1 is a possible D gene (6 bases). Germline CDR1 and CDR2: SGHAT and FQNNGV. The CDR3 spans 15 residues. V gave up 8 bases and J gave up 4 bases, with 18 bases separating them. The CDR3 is CASGRVTGQGNTIYF. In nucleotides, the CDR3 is TGTGCCAGCGGACGAGTAACAGGGCAGGGAAACACCATATATTTT.

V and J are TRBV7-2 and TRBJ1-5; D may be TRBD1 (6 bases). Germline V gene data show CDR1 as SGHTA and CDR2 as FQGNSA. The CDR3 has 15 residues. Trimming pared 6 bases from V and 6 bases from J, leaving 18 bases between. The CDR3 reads CASSLMAGAGQPQHF. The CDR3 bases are TGTGCCAGCAGTCTCATGGCGGGGGCGGGTCAGCCCCAGCATTTT.

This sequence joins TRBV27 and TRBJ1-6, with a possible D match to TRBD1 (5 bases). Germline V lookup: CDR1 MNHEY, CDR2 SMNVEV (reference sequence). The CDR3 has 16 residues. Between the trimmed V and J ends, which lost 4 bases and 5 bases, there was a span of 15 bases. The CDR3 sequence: CASSSGGGINNSPLHF. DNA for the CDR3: TGTGCCAGCAGTTCCGGGGGAGGGATTAATAATTCACCCCTCCACTTT.

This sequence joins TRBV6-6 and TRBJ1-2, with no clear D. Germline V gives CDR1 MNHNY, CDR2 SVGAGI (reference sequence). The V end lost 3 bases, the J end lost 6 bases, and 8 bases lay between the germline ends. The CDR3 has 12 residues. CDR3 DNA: TGTGCCAGCAGTTATCACAACGATGGCTACACCTTC. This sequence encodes CASSYHNDGYTF.

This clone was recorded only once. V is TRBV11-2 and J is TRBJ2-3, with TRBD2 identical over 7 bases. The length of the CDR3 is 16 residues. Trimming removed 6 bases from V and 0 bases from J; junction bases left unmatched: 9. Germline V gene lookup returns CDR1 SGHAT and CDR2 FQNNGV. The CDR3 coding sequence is TGTGCCAGCAGAAAAGGGAGGGCGGGGAGCACAGATACGCAGTATTTT. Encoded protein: CASRKGRAGSTDTQYF.

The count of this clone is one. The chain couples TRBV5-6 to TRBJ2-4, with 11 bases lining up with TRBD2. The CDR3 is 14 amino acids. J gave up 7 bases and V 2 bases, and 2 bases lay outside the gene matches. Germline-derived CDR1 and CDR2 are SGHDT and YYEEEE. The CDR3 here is CASSFGLAGNIQYF. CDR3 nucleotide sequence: TGTGCCAGCAGCTTCGGACTAGCGGGCAACATTCAGTACTTC. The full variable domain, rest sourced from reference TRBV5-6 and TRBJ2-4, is DAGVTQSPTHLIKTRGQQVTLRCSPKSGHDTVSWYQQALGQGPQFIFQYYEEEERQRGNFPDRFSGHQFPNYSSELNVNALLLGDSALYLCASSFGLAGNIQYFGAGTRLSVL.

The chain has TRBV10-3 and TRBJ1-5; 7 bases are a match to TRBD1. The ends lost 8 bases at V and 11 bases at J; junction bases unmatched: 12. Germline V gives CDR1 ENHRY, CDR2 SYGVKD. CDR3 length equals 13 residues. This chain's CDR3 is CAISGQPGTAQHF. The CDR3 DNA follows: TGTGCCATCTCGGGACAGCCGGGAACGGCCCAGCATTTT.